This T cell receptor (beta chain) was recovered during a study of blood T cell repertoires in COVID-19. CDR1 is SNHLY, CDR2 FYNNEI, per germline. The V and J ends lost 7 bases and 2 bases respectively, with 9 bases between them. This CDR3 region has 12 residues. TCRdb's copy holds only in-frame clones and misses some; the assay was immunoSEQ multiplex PCR. The sample shows 400,000 to 450,000 clones, 80% to 90% of them seen only once. The chain joins TRBV2 to TRBJ2-7; the D gene is possibly TRBD2 (6 bases). The clonotype was recovered from a man aged 18 to 35 with COVID-19, enrolled during active disease. The sequenced material came from peripheral blood. In DNA form, the CDR3 reads TGTGCCAGCACTGGGGGGACCTACGAGCAGTACTTC. The encoded protein is CASTGGTYEQYF. The variable domain in full, with the rest retrieved from reference TRBV2 and TRBJ2-7, is EPEVTQTPSHQVTQMGQEVILRCVPISNHLYFYWYRQILGQKVEFLVSFYNNEISEKSEIFDDQFSVERPDGSNFTLKIRSTKLEDSAMYFCASTGGTYEQYFGPGTRLTVT.